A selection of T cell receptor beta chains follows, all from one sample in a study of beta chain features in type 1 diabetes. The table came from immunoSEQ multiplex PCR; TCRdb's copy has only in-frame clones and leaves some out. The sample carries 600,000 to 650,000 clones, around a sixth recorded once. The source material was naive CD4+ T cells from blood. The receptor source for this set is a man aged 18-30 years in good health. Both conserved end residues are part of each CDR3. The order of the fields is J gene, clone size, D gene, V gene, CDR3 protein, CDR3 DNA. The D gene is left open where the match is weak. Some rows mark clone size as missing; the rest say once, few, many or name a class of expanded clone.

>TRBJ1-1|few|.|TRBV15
CATSVQNTEAFF
TGTGCCACCAGCGTACAGAACACTGAAGCTTTCTTT
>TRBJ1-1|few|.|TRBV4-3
CASSQPGQNTEAFF
TGCGCCAGCAGCCAGCCGGGACAGAACACTGAAGCTTTCTTT
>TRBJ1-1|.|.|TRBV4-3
CASSQEAVGSSIMNTEAFF
TGCGCCAGCAGCCAAGAAGCGGTCGGTTCCTCAATTATGAACACTGAAGCTTTCTTT
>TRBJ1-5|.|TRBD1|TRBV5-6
CASSLGTARQPQHF
TGTGCCAGCAGCCTTGGGACAGCCAGGCAGCCCCAGCATTTT
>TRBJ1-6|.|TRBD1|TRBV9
CASSVAVTGGWSPLHF
TGTGCCAGCAGCGTAGCCGTGACAGGGGGTTGGTCACCCCTCCACTTT
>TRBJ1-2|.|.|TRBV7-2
CASSTWPRGPALNYGYTF
TGTGCCAGCAGCACGTGGCCGAGGGGCCCGGCGTTAAACTATGGCTACACCTTC
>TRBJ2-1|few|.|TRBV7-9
CASSLSGARSEQFF
TGTGCCAGCAGCTTATCGGGGGCCCGCTCAGAGCAGTTCTTC
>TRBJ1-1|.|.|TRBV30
CAWSARRGAVTEAFF
TGTGCCTGGAGTGCACGCAGGGGTGCCGTCACTGAAGCTTTCTTT
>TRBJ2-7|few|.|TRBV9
CASSSGSSYEQYF
TGTGCCAGCAGTTCAGGGAGCTCCTACGAGCAGTACTTC
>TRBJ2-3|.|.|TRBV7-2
CASSPGGSTDTQYF
TGTGCCAGCAGCCCCGGGGGTAGCACAGATACGCAGTATTTT
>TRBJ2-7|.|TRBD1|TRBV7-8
CASSLAGGQAYEQYF
TGTGCCAGCAGCTTAGCTGGGGGACAGGCCTACGAGCAGTACTTC
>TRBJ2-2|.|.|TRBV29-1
CSVRQAPGTWELFF
TGCAGCGTGAGGCAGGCCCCGGGGACCTGGGAGCTGTTTTTT
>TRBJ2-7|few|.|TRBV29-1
CSVVGQTAYEQYF
TGCAGCGTTGTAGGACAGACTGCCTACGAGCAGTACTTC
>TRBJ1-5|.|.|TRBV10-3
CAISESGLGHQPQHF
TGTGCCATCAGTGAGTCGGGCCTCGGCCATCAGCCCCAGCATTTT
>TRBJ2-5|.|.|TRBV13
CASSLHLISRETQYF
TGTGCCAGCAGCTTACACTTAATTAGCAGGGAGACCCAGTACTTC
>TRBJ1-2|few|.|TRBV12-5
CASGSPESANYGYTF
TGTGCTAGTGGTTCGCCAGAGTCAGCTAACTATGGCTACACCTTC
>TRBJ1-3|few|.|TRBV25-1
CASSGPRQLSWSGNTIYF
TGTGCCAGCAGTGGGCCCCGACAGTTGTCGTGGTCTGGAAACACCATATATTTT
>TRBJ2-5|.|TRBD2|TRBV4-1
CASSQGSGRYLETQYF
TGCGCCAGCAGCCAAGGTAGCGGGAGGTACCTTGAGACCCAGTACTTC
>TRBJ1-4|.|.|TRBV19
CASSIREPNEKLFF
TGTGCCAGTAGTATCCGGGAACCAAATGAAAAACTGTTTTTT
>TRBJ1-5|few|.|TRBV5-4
CASRLGLDQPQHF
TGTGCCAGCAGGTTGGGGTTGGATCAGCCCCAGCATTTT
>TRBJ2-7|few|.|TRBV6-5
CASSYGGHSREQYF
TGTGCCAGCAGTTACGGGGGCCACTCCAGAGAGCAGTACTTC
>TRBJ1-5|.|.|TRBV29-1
CSARGQNQPQHF
TGCAGCGCGAGGGGACAAAATCAGCCCCAGCATTTT
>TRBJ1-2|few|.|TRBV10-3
CAISEGPTNYGYTF
TGTGCCATCAGTGAGGGGCCCACTAACTATGGCTACACCTTC
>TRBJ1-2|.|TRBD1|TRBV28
CASSLRDRVNYGYTF
TGTGCCAGCAGTTTGCGGGACAGGGTAAACTATGGCTACACCTTC
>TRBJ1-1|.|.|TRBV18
CASSPGGVAEAFF
TGTGCCAGCTCACCTGGGGGGGTCGCTGAAGCTTTCTTT
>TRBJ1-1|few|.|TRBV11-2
CASSLGRMNTEAFF
TGTGCCAGCAGCTTAGGGAGGATGAACACTGAAGCTTTCTTT
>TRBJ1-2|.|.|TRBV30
CAWSGATGPLGGYTF
TGTGCCTGGAGTGGCGCGACCGGGCCCTTAGGTGGCTACACCTTC
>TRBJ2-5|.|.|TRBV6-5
CASSYGTVPKQTQYF
TGTGCCAGCAGTTACGGAACAGTTCCAAAACAGACCCAGTACTTC
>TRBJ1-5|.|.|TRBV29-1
CSALGAGNSPNQPQHF
TGCAGCGCCCTAGGAGCAGGGAATTCCCCCAATCAGCCCCAGCATTTT
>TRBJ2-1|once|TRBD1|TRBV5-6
CASSLDQGAIYNEQFF
TGTGCCAGCAGCTTGGATCAGGGGGCGATTTACAATGAGCAGTTCTTC
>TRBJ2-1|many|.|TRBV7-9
CATTSEQFF
TGTGCCACCACTAGCGAGCAGTTCTTC
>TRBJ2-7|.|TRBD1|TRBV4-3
CASSYDRGTVPPSEQYF
TGCGCCAGCAGCTACGACAGGGGGACCGTCCCCCCATCCGAGCAGTACTTC
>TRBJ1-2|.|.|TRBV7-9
CASSFARAGDYGYTF
TGTGCCAGCAGCTTTGCCCGAGCGGGAGACTATGGCTACACCTTC
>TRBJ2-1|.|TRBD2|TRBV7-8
CASSRKGLAGGEWYNEQFF
TGTGCCAGCAGCAGGAAGGGACTAGCGGGGGGTGAGTGGTACAATGAGCAGTTCTTC
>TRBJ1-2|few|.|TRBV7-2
CASSTGRANYGYTF
TGTGCCAGCAGCACAGGGAGAGCTAACTATGGCTACACCTTC
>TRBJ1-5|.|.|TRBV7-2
CASSLDSGLQPQHF
TGTGCCAGCAGCTTAGATTCGGGCCTACAGCCCCAGCATTTT
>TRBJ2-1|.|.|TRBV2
CASTEFPGGRTEQFF
TGTGCCAGCACCGAATTCCCCGGGGGGCGGACTGAGCAGTTCTTC
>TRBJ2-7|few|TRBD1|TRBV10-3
CAISFGQGPYEQYF
TGTGCCATCAGTTTTGGACAGGGGCCGTACGAGCAGTACTTC
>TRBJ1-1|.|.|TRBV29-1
CSARGAMNTEAFF
TGCAGCGCGCGGGGAGCTATGAACACTGAAGCTTTCTTT
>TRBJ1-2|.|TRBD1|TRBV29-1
CSVTRGRDYGYTF
TGCAGCGTCACCAGGGGGCGAGACTATGGCTACACCTTC
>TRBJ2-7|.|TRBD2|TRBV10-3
CAIRGASGTSYEQYF
TGTGCCATCAGGGGGGCTAGCGGGACCTCCTACGAGCAGTACTTC
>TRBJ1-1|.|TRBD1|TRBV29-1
CSVNTDRRNTEAFF
TGCAGCGTTAATACGGACAGGCGGAACACTGAAGCTTTCTTT
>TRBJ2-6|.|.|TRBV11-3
CASSLGHSGANVLTF
TGTGCCAGCAGCTTAGGTCATTCTGGGGCCAACGTCCTGACTTTC
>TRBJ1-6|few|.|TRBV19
CATQAGGMAPLHF
TGTGCCACCCAGGCGGGGGGTATGGCGCCCCTCCACTTT
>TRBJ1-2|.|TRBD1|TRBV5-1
CASSSGTGAYGYTF
TGCGCCAGCAGCTCCGGGACAGGGGCCTATGGCTACACCTTC
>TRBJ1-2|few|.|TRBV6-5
CASSYLMLRNDPHLSF
TGTGCCAGCAGTTACCTTATGCTACGGAACGATCCCCACCTCTCCTTC
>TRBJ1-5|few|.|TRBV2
CASSEQGLGNQPQHF
TGTGCCAGCAGTGAGCAGGGGTTGGGCAATCAGCCCCAGCATTTT
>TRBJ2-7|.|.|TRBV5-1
CASRGPGPLYEQYF
TGCGCCAGCAGAGGGCCGGGACCCCTCTACGAGCAGTACTTC
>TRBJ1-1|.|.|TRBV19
CASQNRINTEAFF
TGTGCCAGCCAAAACAGGATCAACACTGAAGCTTTCTTT
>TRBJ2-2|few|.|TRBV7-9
CASSLGRKGSNTGELFF
TGTGCCAGCAGCTTAGGGCGGAAGGGGAGCAACACCGGGGAGCTGTTTTTT
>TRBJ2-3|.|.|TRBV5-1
CASSQGTSTDTQYF
TGCGCCAGCAGTCAGGGGACTAGCACAGATACGCAGTATTTT
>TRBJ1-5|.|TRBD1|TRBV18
CASSPPQGNSNQPQHF
TGTGCCAGCTCACCTCCACAGGGGAATAGCAATCAGCCCCAGCATTTT
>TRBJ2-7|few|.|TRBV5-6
CASSSHPELEQYF
TGTGCCAGCAGCTCCCATCCAGAACTCGAGCAGTACTTC